This T cell receptor (beta chain) was recovered during a study of blood T cells in healthy people across ages. CDR3 size: 17 residues. The germline CDR1 and CDR2 sequences are SGHTA and FQGNSA. Study conclusions and caveats: Both higher diversity and more naive CD4+ cells marked long-lived donors when set against aged donors. It was not possible, with unsorted PBMCs, to conclusively compare naive and antigen-experienced cells.

Next came a second PCR, run for about 7 to 12 cycles, which used a sample-barcoded 5' primer along with a J-beta primer mix. Via MiXCR, TCRdb re-called the 5' RACE reads, giving one row per CDR3 protein. The sample carries approximately 670,000 distinct CDR3 sequences, around 38% recorded once. For this clonotype: Its specificity is not known. A single base separates this from a much larger clone, so it may be a read error.

Sequenced: blood. The clonotype was recovered from a man older than 75 in good health. V gene TRBV7-2 combines with J gene TRBJ2-3; TRBD1 matches at 12 bases. CDR3 in DNA: TGTGCCGGCAGCTCATCCGGGACAGGGGGCCCCCAAGATACGCAGTATTTT. Translating gives CAGSSSGTGGPQDTQYF.